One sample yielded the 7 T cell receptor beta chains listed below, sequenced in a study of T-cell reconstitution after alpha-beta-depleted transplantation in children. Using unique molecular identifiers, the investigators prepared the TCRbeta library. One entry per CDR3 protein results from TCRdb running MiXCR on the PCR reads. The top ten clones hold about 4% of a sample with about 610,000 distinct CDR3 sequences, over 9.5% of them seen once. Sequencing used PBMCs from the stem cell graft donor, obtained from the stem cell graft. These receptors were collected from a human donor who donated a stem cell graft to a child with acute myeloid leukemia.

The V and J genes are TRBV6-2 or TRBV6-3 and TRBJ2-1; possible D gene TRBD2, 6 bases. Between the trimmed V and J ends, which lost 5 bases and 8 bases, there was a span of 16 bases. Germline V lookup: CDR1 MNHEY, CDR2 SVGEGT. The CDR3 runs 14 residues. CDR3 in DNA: TGTGCCAGCAGTCTTAAAGGGACTCCGGATGAGCAGTTCTTC. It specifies CASSLKGTPDEQFF.

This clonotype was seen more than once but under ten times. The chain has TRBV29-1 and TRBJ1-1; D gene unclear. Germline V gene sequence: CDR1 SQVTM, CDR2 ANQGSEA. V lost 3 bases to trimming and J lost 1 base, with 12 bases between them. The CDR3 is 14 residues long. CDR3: CSVEGLGKNTEAFF. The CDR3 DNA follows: TGCAGCGTTGAGGGCCTGGGGAAGAACACTGAAGCTTTCTTT.

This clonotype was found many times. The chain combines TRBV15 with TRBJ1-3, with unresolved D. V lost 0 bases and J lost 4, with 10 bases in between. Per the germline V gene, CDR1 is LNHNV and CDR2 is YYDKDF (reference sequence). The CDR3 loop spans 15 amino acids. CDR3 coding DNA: TGTGCCACCAGCAGAGATGAGGTTGCGGGAAACACCATATATTTT. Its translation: CATSRDEVAGNTIYF.

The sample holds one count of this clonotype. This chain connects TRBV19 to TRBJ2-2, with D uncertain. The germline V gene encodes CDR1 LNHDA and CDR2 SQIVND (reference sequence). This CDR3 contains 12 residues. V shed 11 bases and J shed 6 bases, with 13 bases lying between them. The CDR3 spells CASTPSAGELFF. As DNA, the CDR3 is TGTGCCTCCACCCCGAGTGCCGGGGAGCTGTTTTTT.

The DNA of the CDR3 is TGCAGTGCTCCAAGGAGGGATATAAGCACAGATACGCAGTATTTT. As protein: CSAPRRDISTDTQYF. V is TRBV20-1 and J is TRBJ2-3, with D possibly being TRBD2 (6 bases). V lost 5 bases to trimming and J lost 0 bases, with 15 bases between them. The CDR3 runs 15 residues. Germline CDR1 and CDR2: DFQATT and SNEGSKA (reference sequence).

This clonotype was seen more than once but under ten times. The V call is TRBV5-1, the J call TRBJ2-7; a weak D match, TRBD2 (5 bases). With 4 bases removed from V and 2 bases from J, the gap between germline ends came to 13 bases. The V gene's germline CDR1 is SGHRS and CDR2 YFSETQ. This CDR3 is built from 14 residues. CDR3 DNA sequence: TGCGCCAGCAGCCAGGACTTCAATCCCTACGAGCAGTACTTC. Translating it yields CASSQDFNPYEQYF.

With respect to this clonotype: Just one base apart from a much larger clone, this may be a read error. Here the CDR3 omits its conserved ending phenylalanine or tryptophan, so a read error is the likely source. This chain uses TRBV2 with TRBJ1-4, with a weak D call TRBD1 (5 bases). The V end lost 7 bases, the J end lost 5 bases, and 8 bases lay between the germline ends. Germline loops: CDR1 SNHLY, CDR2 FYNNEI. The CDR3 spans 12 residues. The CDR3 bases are TGTGCCAGCACACAGGAGAATGAAAAACTGTTTTCT. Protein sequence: CASTQENEKLFS.